The 31 T cell receptor beta chains presented below share a single source sample, sequenced in a study of a mutant IDH1 vaccine in newly diagnosed glioma. The antigens of these receptors remain unknown. The time point denotes: week 47, end of study. The vaccine gave 300 ug of a 20-mer mutant IDH1 peptide subcutaneously per dose. Produced via immunoSEQ multiplex PCR; TCRdb's table is partial and in-frame only. The table includes fewer than 35,000 clones, roughly 80% detected once. The sequencing used PBMCs, collected from a glioma patient whose treatment included an IDH1 peptide vaccine. The source of these receptors is a man aged 30 to 45 with glioma.

This sequence joins TRBV10-3 and TRBJ2-7; 11 nucleotides agree with TRBD2. This CDR3 comprises 15 residues. The V segment lost 6 bases and the J segment 2 bases; nucleotides outside the gene matches: 6. The germline CDR1 and CDR2 sequences are ENHRY and SYGVKD. The CDR3 DNA follows: TGTGCCATCAGAACGACTAGCGGGACGACCTACGAGCAGTACTTC. Encoded protein: CAIRTTSGTTYEQYF.

The V and J genes are TRBV2 and TRBJ1-4, with no clear D. The CDR3 is 14 residues long. Trimming took off 3 bases at V and 4 bases at J, with 9 bases between the two ends. Germline V CDR1 and CDR2: SNHLY, FYNNEI. As DNA, the CDR3 is TGTGCCAGCAGTGATACAGCCTATAATGAAAAACTGTTTTTT. It specifies CASSDTAYNEKLFF.

This clone came up once. The chain carries TRBV5-4 and TRBJ2-3, with 10 bases aligning to TRBD2. Germline lookup yields CDR1 SGHNT and CDR2 YYREEE (reference sequence). CDR3 length: 15 residues. Trimming at V came to 5 bases and at J to 0 bases, leaving 3 bases not matched to a gene. DNA of the CDR3: TGTGCCAGCAGACCAGCGGGGGGGAGCACAGATACGCAGTATTTT. Protein product: CASRPAGGSTDTQYF.

V and J are TRBV29-1 and TRBJ1-4; D might be TRBD1 (5 bases). The ends were cut back, 4 bases at V and 8 bases at J, with 11 bases in the middle. Germline CDR1 and CDR2: SQVTM and ANQGSEA. The CDR3 totals 12 residues. The CDR3 loop is CSVVQGREKLFF. CDR3 sequence (DNA): TGCAGCGTTGTCCAGGGACGGGAAAAACTGTTTTTT.

This sequence joins TRBV10-3 and TRBJ2-1, with 7 bases that match TRBD2. V trimming: 2 bases; J trimming: 4 bases; junction bases outside the gene matches: 5. Germline CDR1 and CDR2: ENHRY and SYGVKD. This CDR3 region has 15 residues. This CDR3 reads CAISEQTAGYNEQFF. The DNA of the CDR3 is TGTGCCATCAGTGAGCAGACAGCGGGGTACAATGAGCAGTTCTTC.

The V call is TRBV6-5, the J call TRBJ2-1; TRBD2 might be the D (6 bases). The germline V and J ends were trimmed by 9 bases and 0 bases, with 9 bases remaining between them. Germline V CDR1 and CDR2: MNHEY, SVGAGI. This CDR3 has 13 residues. The CDR3 DNA sequence: TGTGCCAGTAGCGGAAGCTCCTACAATGAGCAGTTCTTC. This translates into CASSGSSYNEQFF.

In DNA, the CDR3 is TGTGCCAGTAGTCCCACATGGGCAGCAAATGAAAAACTGTTTTTT. Translated: CASSPTWAANEKLFF. The chain employs TRBV19 and TRBJ1-4; no definite D call. The CDR3 spans 15 residues. CDR1 is LNHDA, CDR2 SQIVND, per germline (reference sequence). Trimming removed 5 bases from V and 5 bases from J, with 15 bases in between.

This clone was counted only a few times. The gene calls are TRBV6-5 and TRBJ1-1; no firm D call. Deletions cut 5 bases from V and 1 base from J, with 8 bases between. The CDR3 spans 13 residues. Germline CDR1 reads MNHEY; CDR2 reads SVGAGI. CDR3 in amino acids: CASSRGWNTEAFF. The CDR3 DNA sequence: TGTGCCAGCAGTCGCGGGTGGAACACTGAAGCTTTCTTT.

The rearrangement uses TRBV18 and TRBJ2-7, with 8 positions matching TRBD1. The CDR3 is 14 amino acids. V dropped 3 bases and J dropped 4; count of bases not matched to a gene: 5. Germline lookup yields CDR1 KGHSH and CDR2 LQKENI. CDR3 region: CASSPGQDRYEQYF. The CDR3 DNA reads as TGTGCCAGCTCACCGGGACAGGATCGGTACGAGCAGTACTTC. The full variable domain, in which reference TRBV18 and TRBJ2-7 provide the parts outside the CDR3, is NAGVMQNPRHLVRRRGQEARLRCSPMKGHSHVYWYRQLPEEGLKFMVYLQKENIIDESGMPKERFSAEFPKEGPSILRIQQVVRGDSAAYFCASSPGQDRYEQYFGPGTRLTVT.

The rearrangement uses TRBV4-1 and TRBJ1-5; 8 nucleotides line up with TRBD1. This CDR3 has 17 residues. Germline V gene sequence: CDR1 MGHRA, CDR2 YSYEKL. V shed 2 bases and J 4 bases; nucleotides not matched to a gene: 10. CDR3 bases: TGCGCCAGCAGCCAAACTCCCGGACAGGGAAATAATCAGCCCCAGCATTTT. Residues: CASSQTPGQGNNQPQHF.

The V and J genes are TRBV5-1 and TRBJ2-2, with TRBD1 as a possible D gene (6 bases). V was pared by 4 bases and J by 0 bases, with 10 bases between. The germline CDR1 and CDR2 sequences are SGHRS and YFSETQ. The CDR3 covers 15 residues. CDR3 residues: CASSAGTPNTGELFF. DNA for the CDR3: TGCGCCAGCAGCGCCGGGACACCGAACACCGGGGAGCTGTTTTTT.

In its sample, this clone was seen a few times. The chain carries TRBV15 and TRBJ1-2; 10 positions match TRBD1. CDR3 length: 14 amino acids. V shed 4 bases and J 8 bases; nucleotides not matched to a gene: 7. In germline, CDR1 is LNHNV, CDR2 YYDKDF (reference sequence). The CDR3 nucleotides are TGTGCCACCAGCATTCGACAGGGGGCGGTCGGCTACACCTTC. Amino acid sequence: CATSIRQGAVGYTF. Full variable domain (outside the CDR3, taken from reference TRBV15 and TRBJ1-2): DAMVIQNPRYQVTQFGKPVTLSCSQTLNHNVMYWYQQKSSQAPKLLFHYYDKDFNNEADTPDNFQSRRPNTSFCFLDIRSPGLGDTAMYLCATSIRQGAVGYTFGSGTRLTVV.

The genes are TRBV7-9 and TRBJ2-7; TRBD2 matches 12 bases. Trimming cost V 5 bases and J 5 bases; bases outside gene matches: 7. Germline-derived CDR1 and CDR2 are SEHNR and FQNEAQ (reference sequence). This CDR3 is built from 15 residues. CDR3 DNA sequence: TGTGCCAGCAGCCTACTAGCGGGGGGCCCCAACGAGCAGTACTTC. Translation: CASSLLAGGPNEQYF.

V is TRBV20-1 and J is TRBJ2-5; D ambiguous. The CDR3 runs to 11 residues. CDR1 and CDR2 (germline): DFQATT, SNEGSKA (reference sequence). Trimming cost V 6 bases and J 2 bases, with 7 bases left between them. The CDR3 sequence is CSAEKQETQYF. The CDR3, as DNA: TGCAGTGCGGAGAAACAAGAGACCCAGTACTTC.

The rearrangement links TRBV18 to TRBJ1-2; D ambiguous. The V gene lost 7 bases and the J gene lost 4 bases, with 16 bases spanning the gap. Per the germline V gene, CDR1 is KGHSH and CDR2 is LQKENI. This CDR3 has 14 amino acids. The CDR3 DNA follows: TGTGCCAGCTACTCCCCGACGGTTGGCTATGGCTACACCTTC. It translates to CASYSPTVGYGYTF.

This chain connects TRBV2 to TRBJ1-6; 7 bases line up with TRBD1. Germline CDR1 reads SNHLY; CDR2 reads FYNNEI. The CDR3 has 14 amino acids. Trimming cost V 6 bases and J 5 bases; bases outside gene matches: 4. The CDR3 DNA sequence: TGTGCCAGCAGATCGACAGGGAATAATTCACCCCTCCACTTT. This encodes CASRSTGNNSPLHF.

The chain carries TRBV30 and TRBJ2-7, with 7 nucleotides matching TRBD1. V was clipped by 5 bases and J by 5 bases; unmatched bases: 12. CDR3 length: 14 residues. Germline V CDR1 and CDR2: GTSNPN, SVGIG (reference sequence). The CDR3: CAWDGTGVGDEQYF. The CDR3 region has the DNA TGTGCCTGGGACGGAACAGGGGTCGGCGACGAGCAGTACTTC.

The chain has TRBV29-1 and TRBJ1-1; 7 nucleotides agree with TRBD1. Germline assignment: CDR1 SQVTM and CDR2 ANQGSEA. J gave up 0 bases and V 6 bases, and 4 bases lay outside the gene matches. The CDR3 is 13 residues long. The CDR3 nucleotides are TGCAGCGTGGGGGGACAGCTGAACACTGAAGCTTTCTTT. Translating gives CSVGGQLNTEAFF.

This clone has only one observation. This sequence joins TRBV9 and TRBJ1-1; D gene uncertain. This CDR3 is built from 12 residues. V was shortened by 0 bases and J by 9 bases, with 9 bases between the two germline ends. CDR1 is SGDLS, CDR2 YYNGEE, per germline. CDR3 region: CASSVDLVQAFF. The CDR3 DNA is TGTGCCAGCAGCGTAGATTTGGTCCAAGCTTTCTTT.

The chain combines TRBV30 with TRBJ2-1, with D maybe TRBD1 (5 bases). Trimming left V 2 bases short and J 11 bases short, with 13 bases between. This CDR3 contains 12 residues. Germline V CDR1 and CDR2: GTSNPN, SVGIG (reference sequence). CDR3: CAWSPLTEKQFF. Written as DNA, the CDR3 is TGTGCCTGGAGTCCATTGACAGAGAAGCAGTTCTTC.

The chain recombines TRBV27 with TRBJ2-6; the match to TRBD1 covers 7 bases. J lost 4 bases, V lost 5 bases, and 8 bases had no gene match. Germline CDR1 and CDR2: MNHEY and SMNVEV (reference sequence). The CDR3 is 16 amino acids. The CDR3 loop reads CASSQLTGSGANVLTF. CDR3 DNA sequence: TGTGCCAGCAGTCAACTGACAGGGTCCGGGGCCAACGTCCTGACTTTC.

The chain recombines TRBV29-1 with TRBJ2-3; 7 bases agree with TRBD1. J lost 0 bases, V lost 6 bases, and 12 bases had no gene match. CDR3 length equals 16 residues. Germline V CDR1 and CDR2: SQVTM, ANQGSEA. The CDR3 reads CSVANPTGDSTDTQYF. The CDR3, as DNA: TGCAGCGTCGCTAATCCAACAGGGGATAGCACAGATACGCAGTATTTT.

There are a few counts of this clone. J is TRBJ2-1 and V is TRBV30; 9 bases map to TRBD1. V shed 5 bases and J 2 bases; nucleotides not matched to a gene: 7. Germline V gene sequence: CDR1 GTSNPN, CDR2 SVGIG (reference sequence). The CDR3 loop spans 15 amino acids. The CDR3 loop reads CAWDPDRGAYNEQFF. In DNA form, the CDR3 reads TGTGCCTGGGACCCCGACAGGGGGGCCTACAATGAGCAGTTCTTC.

The chain uses TRBV4-3 and TRBJ2-5; D may be TRBD2 (6 bases). The CDR3 sequence is 15 residues long. Germline V gives CDR1 LGHNA, CDR2 YSLEER. The V and J ends lost 0 bases and 2 bases respectively, with 10 bases between them. The CDR3 region is CASSQEGRPQETQYF. CDR3 coding DNA: TGCGCCAGCAGCCAAGAAGGGAGGCCGCAAGAGACCCAGTACTTC.

The chain is built from TRBV28 and TRBJ2-5; 8 bases are a match to TRBD2. The CDR3 is 15 residues long. CDR1 MDHEN and CDR2 SYDVKM come from the germline V gene. J gave up 0 bases and V 3 bases, and 3 bases lay outside the gene matches. CDR3 residues: CASSFGGGNQETQYF. CDR3 in DNA: TGTGCCAGCAGTTTTGGCGGGGGGAACCAAGAGACCCAGTACTTC.

The chain links TRBV6-1 to TRBJ2-7, with unresolved D. Germline loops: CDR1 MNHNS, CDR2 SASEGT. The CDR3 extends over 14 amino acids. The V and J ends lost 9 bases and 6 bases respectively, with 21 bases between them. DNA for the CDR3: TGTGCCAGTGGCCAAGGTGGGATCGGAGTCGAGCAGTACTTC. Translating gives CASGQGGIGVEQYF.

The chain couples TRBV30 to TRBJ2-1; maybe TRBD1 (5 bases). From germline, CDR1 is GTSNPN and CDR2 SVGIG (reference sequence). The V gene lost 2 bases and the J gene lost 6 bases, with 11 bases spanning the gap. CDR3 length equals 13 residues. The CDR3 bases are TGTGCCTGGAGTTTGGACAACGGCAATGAGCAGTTCTTC. Translated, it gives CAWSLDNGNEQFF.

The rearrangement links TRBV9 to TRBJ1-1; the D is unclear. The CDR3 has 13 residues. Deletions cut 3 bases from V and 3 bases from J, with 9 bases between. The germline gives CDR1 SGDLS, CDR2 YYNGEE. The CDR3: CASSDHTDTEAFF. The DNA for the CDR3 is TGTGCCAGCAGCGATCATACGGACACTGAAGCTTTCTTT.

J is TRBJ1-4 and V is TRBV5-4, with TRBD1 identical over 7 bases. This CDR3 has 15 residues. The germline V gene has CDR1 SGHNT and CDR2 YYREEE (reference sequence). Trimming took 0 bases from V and 8 from J; bases not matched to a gene: 7. The CDR3 region has the DNA TGTGCCAGCAGCTTGGAGACAGGGTCGCGAGAAAAACTGTTTTTT. The encoded protein is CASSLETGSREKLFF.

This clone was counted once. This rearrangement joins TRBV29-1 to TRBJ2-7, with a tentative D call TRBD2 (6 bases). The CDR3 covers 14 residues. V gave up 7 bases and J gave up 4 bases, with 20 bases separating them. Germline V gives CDR1 SQVTM, CDR2 ANQGSEA. CDR3 in DNA: TGCAGCGCCGTACCCTCGGGGGATCGGTACGAGCAGTACTTC. As protein: CSAVPSGDRYEQYF.

The chain is built from TRBV9 and TRBJ1-2; no reliable D call. The germline V and J ends were trimmed by 5 bases and 1 base, with 9 bases remaining between them. The CDR3 has 13 amino acids. The germline V gene has CDR1 SGDLS and CDR2 YYNGEE. The CDR3, as DNA: TGTGCCAGCAGTTCGGGAGGTAACTATGGCTACACCTTC. It is translated as CASSSGGNYGYTF.